This note documents a single T cell receptor beta chain sequence. The germline gives CDR1 MNHNS, CDR2 SASEGT. The ends were cut back, 3 bases at V and 5 bases at J, with 10 bases in the middle. This CDR3 has 13 residues. This sample stems from a study of cytotoxic CD8 clonotypes in ibrutinib-treated CLL. Using immunoSEQ multiplex PCR, the repertoire was profiled, and TCRdb retains in-frame clones only, with some absent. Among 60,000 or so clones, around three fifths were seen once, and the ten largest hold roughly 14%. The TCR originated in a human donor with chronic lymphocytic leukemia. The source material was PBMCs, sampled after 12 months of ibrutinib treatment. This chain links TRBV6-1 with TRBJ2-5, with D perhaps matching TRBD2 (7 bases). CDR3 bases: TGTGCCAGCAGTGAGGGGGGGCGGGAGACCCAGTACTTC. Protein: CASSEGGRETQYF.